The sequence of this T cell receptor (beta chain) was determined in a study of memory CD8 T cells in hepatitis C reinfection. The overall study: HCV reinfection: RNA-positive following two negative tests at least 60 days apart. Pre-reinfection samples were taken 55 to 20 weeks before detection.

This table comes from immunoSEQ multiplex PCR, and its TCRdb copy is limited to in-frame clones, with some not included. Seen here are 50,000 or so clones, roughly 91% observed once, and the top ten hold 1%. The time point was: pre-reinfection, 55 to 20 weeks before reinfection detection. The sorted cells went straight to TCR sequencing with no prior in vitro expansion. People who inject drugs from Montreal's HEPCO study were the donors. Total naive CD8 T cells were sorted as viable CD3+ CD8+ CD45RO- cells from two donors. Sequencing used naive CD8+ T cells sorted from blood. The origin of this receptor is a man younger than 35 with hepatitis C virus infection.

CDR3 sequence reads: CSAIQQGSYNEQFF. The CDR3 DNA is TGCAGCGCCATACAACAGGGGTCCTACAATGAGCAGTTCTTC. The V call is TRBV29-1, the J call TRBJ2-1; the match to TRBD1 covers 7 bases. Germline CDR1 and CDR2: SQVTM and ANQGSEA. Trimming took 7 bases from V and 1 from J; bases not matched to a gene: 7. CDR3 length: 14 residues.